These 32 T cell receptor beta chains originate from one sample sequenced in a study of cytomegalovirus exposure and HLA in healthy donors. Libraries were prepared by immunoSEQ multiplex PCR; TCRdb keeps only in-frame clonotypes and omits some of them. This table has about 300,000 clones, 70% to 90% appearing once. Material: PBMCs. These receptors were obtained from a woman between 18 and 29 years old in good health and CMV-seronegative.

The chain recombines TRBV9 with TRBJ2-4; the match to TRBD2 covers 8 bases. V gave up 0 bases and J gave up 4 bases; unmatched junction bases: 9. CDR1 is SGDLS and CDR2 is YYNGEE in the germline V gene. This CDR3 contains 17 residues. The CDR3: CASSVGPSGGEKNIQYF. The CDR3 nucleotides are TGTGCCAGCAGCGTAGGGCCCAGCGGGGGCGAGAAAAACATTCAGTACTTC.

The genes are TRBV27 and TRBJ2-5, with 7 bases matching TRBD2. The length of the CDR3 is 16 residues. Germline lookup yields CDR1 MNHEY and CDR2 SMNVEV (reference sequence). Trimming removed 6 bases from V and 5 bases from J; junction bases left unmatched: 15. CDR3 nucleotides: TGTGCCAGCAGCCCTTGGGAGGGGCCGGGGGTCGAGACCCAGTACTTC. Its translation is CASSPWEGPGVETQYF.

V gene TRBV18 combines with J gene TRBJ1-5; D gene unclear. This CDR3 comprises 13 residues. Germline V lookup: CDR1 KGHSH, CDR2 LQKENI. Between the trimmed V and J ends, which lost 4 bases and 6 bases, there was a span of 10 bases. The CDR3 bases are TGTGCCAGCTCACAAGGCGAGGGTCAGCCCCAGCATTTT. It translates to CASSQGEGQPQHF. Supplemented by reference TRBV18 and TRBJ1-5, the full variable domain reads NAGVMQNPRHLVRRRGQEARLRCSPMKGHSHVYWYRQLPEEGLKFMVYLQKENIIDESGMPKERFSAEFPKEGPSILRIQQVVRGDSAAYFCASSQGEGQPQHFGDGTRLSIL.

The chain is built from TRBV2 and TRBJ2-2; 8 bases are shared with TRBD2. Trimming cost V 9 bases and J 4 bases; bases outside gene matches: 10. CDR3 size: 15 residues. Germline assignment: CDR1 SNHLY and CDR2 FYNNEI. The chain's CDR3 is CARGREGGTTGELFF. The DNA for the CDR3 is TGTGCCAGGGGTCGGGAGGGTGGGACCACCGGGGAGCTGTTTTTT.

DNA for the CDR3: TGTGCCAGCAGCATTTCACAGGGGAATGGCTACACCTTC. Translation gives CASSISQGNGYTF. V and J are TRBV11-2 and TRBJ1-2, with 7 bases matching TRBD1. CDR1 is SGHAT and CDR2 is FQNNGV in the germline V gene. The CDR3 is 13 residues long. Trimming took 5 bases from V and 6 from J; bases not matched to a gene: 6.

V is TRBV5-1 and J is TRBJ1-2, with D possibly being TRBD1 (5 bases). The CDR3 extends over 13 amino acids. Germline V gene data show CDR1 as SGHRS and CDR2 as YFSETQ. V lost 4 bases, J lost 6 bases, and 13 bases lay in between. In DNA form, the CDR3 reads TGCGCCAGCAGCACCGACGGGGGGGATGGCTACACCTTC. Translated, it gives CASSTDGGDGYTF.

The V call is TRBV18, the J call TRBJ2-7, with 10 bases matching TRBD1. CDR3 length equals 15 residues. Looked up from germline, CDR1 is KGHSH and CDR2 is LQKENI. V gave up 2 bases and J gave up 3 bases; unmatched junction bases: 4. CDR3 in amino acids: CASSPSDRGVYEQYF. As DNA, the CDR3 is TGTGCCAGCTCACCATCGGACAGGGGGGTCTACGAGCAGTACTTC.

This chain joins TRBV10-3 and TRBJ1-5; D is unclear. Trimming removed 2 bases from V and 2 bases from J, with 7 bases in between. There are 14 residues in the CDR3. Germline CDR1 reads ENHRY; CDR2 reads SYGVKD. This CDR3 reads CAISEREGNQPQHF. As DNA, the CDR3 is TGTGCCATCAGTGAGCGGGAGGGCAATCAGCCCCAGCATTTT.

The chain links TRBV25-1 to TRBJ2-3; 9 positions match TRBD2. The CDR3 loop spans 16 amino acids. After removal of 4 bases from V and 3 bases from J, the junction contained 8 bases not matched to a gene. Germline values: CDR1 MGHDK, CDR2 SYGVNS. CDR3 loop: CASSVSLAGRTDTQYF. CDR3 sequence (DNA): TGTGCCAGCAGTGTTTCGCTAGCGGGAAGGACAGATACGCAGTATTTT.

The J gene is TRBJ2-7, the V gene TRBV27; 7 positions match TRBD2. There are 15 residues in the CDR3. V shed 0 bases, J shed 4 bases, and the junction held 6 bases outside the gene matches. Germline V CDR1 and CDR2: MNHEY, SMNVEV (reference sequence). The CDR3 DNA reads TGTGCCAGCAGTTTATCAGGCGGGAGAAGGTACGAGCAGTACTTC. This codes for CASSLSGGRRYEQYF.

The chain couples TRBV27 to TRBJ1-3; the D is unclear. The CDR3 spans 13 residues. Between the trimmed V and J ends, which lost 5 bases and 4 bases, there was a span of 9 bases. From germline, CDR1 is MNHEY and CDR2 SMNVEV (reference sequence). This CDR3 reads CASSQYFGNTIYF. In DNA form, the CDR3 reads TGTGCCAGCAGTCAATACTTCGGAAACACCATATATTTT.

This clone occurred a few times. This chain connects TRBV7-9 to TRBJ1-2; no firm D call. CDR1 and CDR2 (germline): SEHNR, FQNEAQ (reference sequence). The V gene lost 5 bases and the J gene lost 4 bases, with 17 bases spanning the gap. The CDR3 runs 15 residues. CDR3 DNA: TGTGCCAGCAGCCCGGAGCTGGTTGGTACCTATGGCTACACCTTC. Protein sequence: CASSPELVGTYGYTF.

V is TRBV4-3 and J is TRBJ2-3; the match to TRBD2 covers 11 bases. The J segment lost 0 bases and the V segment lost 2 bases, leaving 4 bases of the junction unmatched. The CDR3 consists of 17 residues. Per germline, CDR1 LGHNA and CDR2 YSLEER. In DNA, the CDR3 is TGCGCCAGCAGCCAAACACTAGCGGGAGTAAGCACAGATACGCAGTATTTT. It specifies CASSQTLAGVSTDTQYF.

V usage is TRBV19 and J usage is TRBJ1-5, with D perhaps matching TRBD1 (6 bases). Per the germline V gene, CDR1 is LNHDA and CDR2 is SQIVND (reference sequence). This CDR3 spans 19 amino acids. Trimming removed 5 bases from V and 5 bases from J, with 28 bases in between. The CDR3 sequence: CASSRIWGGTLISDQPQHF. As DNA, the CDR3 is TGTGCCAGTAGTCGGATTTGGGGTGGGACACTCATATCGGATCAGCCCCAGCATTTT.

The chain joins TRBV7-4 to TRBJ1-5; D is unclear. CDR1 and CDR2 from the germline V gene are SGHVT and SQSDAQ. The ends were cut back, 5 bases at V and 5 bases at J, with 16 bases in the middle. The CDR3 length is 15 residues. Written as DNA, the CDR3 is TGTGCCAGCAGCCCCCCGGGAGTCGAGGATCAGCCCCAGCATTTT. Amino acid sequence: CASSPPGVEDQPQHF.

The V call is TRBV10-1, the J call TRBJ1-2, with D unclear. The CDR3 extends over 14 amino acids. The V and J ends lost 10 bases and 4 bases respectively, with 19 bases between them. CDR1 and CDR2 (germline): WNHNN, SYGVQD (reference sequence). The chain's CDR3 is CANKGADSIYGYTF. Written as DNA, the CDR3 is TGCGCCAACAAAGGTGCGGACTCCATCTATGGCTACACCTTC.

The V and J genes are TRBV7-2 and TRBJ1-2; possible D gene TRBD1, 6 bases. Germline CDR1 is SGHTA and CDR2 is FQGNSA. Trimming stripped 4 bases from V and 0 bases from J, with 15 bases between. The CDR3 contains 16 residues. Written as DNA, the CDR3 is TGTGCCAGCAGCTCCAACAGGGTTTTAGCTAACTATGGCTACACCTTC. Translating it yields CASSSNRVLANYGYTF. Full variable domain (outside the CDR3, taken from reference TRBV7-2 and TRBJ1-2): GAGVSQSPSNKVTEKGKDVELRCDPISGHTALYWYRQSLGQGLEFLIYFQGNSAPDKSGLPSDRFSAERTGGSVSTLTIQRTQQEDSAVYLCASSSNRVLANYGYTFGSGTRLTVV.

A single count supports this clone. This sequence joins TRBV7-9 and TRBJ2-5; 7 nucleotides agree with TRBD2. The CDR3 consists of 15 residues. V shed 1 base, J shed 4 bases, and the junction held 6 bases outside the gene matches. Per the germline V gene, CDR1 is SEHNR and CDR2 is FQNEAQ (reference sequence). CDR3 DNA: TGTGCCAGCAGCTTAGTTGGAGGGGAGGGAGAGACCCAGTACTTC. Translating gives CASSLVGGEGETQYF.

This chain links TRBV14 with TRBJ2-6; tentatively, D is TRBD1 (6 bases). CDR1 is SGHDN, CDR2 FVKESK, per germline. V gave up 3 bases and J gave up 0 bases, with 18 bases separating them. CDR3 length: 19 amino acids. This CDR3 reads CASSHHRDRLLSGANVLTF. The CDR3, as DNA: TGTGCCAGCAGCCACCACAGGGACCGTTTACTCTCTGGGGCCAACGTCCTGACTTTC.

With respect to this clone: At one boundary the junction diverges from the germline segment, which might be a read error. This chain's CDR3 is CAISAASGRNEQYF. As DNA, the CDR3 is TGTGCCATTAGTGCGGCCAGCGGGAGAAACGAGCAGTACTTC. The chain employs TRBV10-3 and TRBJ2-7, with 8 bases aligning to TRBD2. Germline V gene data show CDR1 as ENHRY and CDR2 as SYGVKD. This CDR3 spans 14 amino acids.

This clone was seen more than once but under ten times. This chain links TRBV5-4 with TRBJ1-5; possible D gene TRBD1, 5 bases. The germline CDR1 and CDR2 sequences are SGHNT and YYREEE (reference sequence). Trimming left V 4 bases short and J 4 bases short, with 9 bases between. The CDR3 has 13 amino acids. The CDR3 loop reads CASSANRNQPQHF. As DNA, the CDR3 is TGTGCCAGCAGCGCCAACAGGAATCAGCCCCAGCATTTT.

This rearrangement joins TRBV6-6 to TRBJ1-2; 10 bases are shared with TRBD1. This CDR3 is built from 15 residues. Germline CDR1 MNHNY, CDR2 SVGAGI (reference sequence). With V trimmed by 2 bases and J by 8 bases, 8 bases remained unmatched. The CDR3 region has the DNA TGTGCCAGCAGTTACCTCCGACAGGGGGCCGAGGGCTACACCTTC. This codes for CASSYLRQGAEGYTF.

The chain links TRBV7-2 to TRBJ2-7; weak D call: TRBD1 (6 bases). V gave up 1 base and J gave up 9 bases, with 22 bases separating them. The length of the CDR3 is 16 residues. Germline lookup yields CDR1 SGHTA and CDR2 FQGNSA. Here the CDR3 reads CASSLGGTWARTVQYF. CDR3 sequence (DNA): TGTGCCAGCAGCTTAGGAGGTACGTGGGCCCGGACAGTGCAGTACTTC.

This rearrangement joins TRBV2 to TRBJ1-2, with 8 nucleotides matching TRBD1. The ends lost 3 bases at V and 5 bases at J; junction bases unmatched: 8. The CDR3 extends over 15 amino acids. CDR1 and CDR2 (germline): SNHLY, FYNNEI. This chain's CDR3 is CASSDAPGTGYGYTF. CDR3 nucleotides: TGTGCCAGCAGTGACGCCCCCGGGACAGGATATGGCTACACCTTC.

The chain carries TRBV10-3 and TRBJ1-2; no clear D. Trimming shortened V by 0 bases and J by 3 bases, and 11 bases separated the two germline ends. This CDR3 has 15 residues. In germline, CDR1 is ENHRY, CDR2 SYGVKD. Written as DNA, the CDR3 is TGTGCCATCAGTGAGTCTGTGGCAGGTCACTATGGCTACACCTTC. Translating gives CAISESVAGHYGYTF.

This chain uses TRBV7-2 with TRBJ2-3; 8 positions match TRBD2. Germline loops: CDR1 SGHTA, CDR2 FQGNSA. The V gene end was trimmed by 5 bases and the J gene end by 0 bases; junction bases not matched to a gene: 7. This CDR3 has 16 amino acids. In nucleotides, the CDR3 is TGTGCCAGCAGCCACGGACTAGCCGGAAGCACAGATACGCAGTATTTT. As protein: CASSHGLAGSTDTQYF.

The gene calls are TRBV6-1 and TRBJ1-5, with 11 bases matching TRBD1. Germline V gene sequence: CDR1 MNHNS, CDR2 SASEGT. The CDR3 has 17 amino acids. J gave up 5 bases and V 2 bases, and 8 bases lay outside the gene matches. CDR3 DNA: TGTGCCAGCAGTGAACGAGGGACAGGGGGACTTCATCAGCCCCAGCATTTT. This codes for CASSERGTGGLHQPQHF.

This chain links TRBV28 with TRBJ2-6; 11 bases are shared with TRBD1. Per germline, CDR1 MDHEN and CDR2 SYDVKM. The CDR3 spans 16 residues. Trimming removed 10 bases from V and 1 base from J; junction bases left unmatched: 6. This CDR3 reads CATTDRGQSGANVLTF. CDR3 nucleotides: TGTGCCACAACGGACAGGGGGCAGTCTGGGGCCAACGTCCTGACTTTC.

V gene TRBV27 combines with J gene TRBJ2-7, with no clear D. CDR3 size: 13 residues. The germline gives CDR1 MNHEY, CDR2 SMNVEV (reference sequence). Trimming took 0 bases from V and 6 from J, leaving 9 bases between them. CDR3 sequence: CASSLSQVSEQYF. Written as DNA, the CDR3 is TGTGCCAGCAGTTTATCTCAGGTTTCCGAGCAGTACTTC.

The CDR3 loop is CASIKAGRAGTEAFF. The CDR3 coding sequence is TGTGCCAGCATAAAAGCCGGCAGGGCGGGAACTGAAGCTTTCTTT. The rearrangement uses TRBV6-5 and TRBJ1-1; a weak D match, TRBD1 (5 bases). The ends were cut back, 7 bases at V and 5 bases at J, with 20 bases in the middle. This CDR3 comprises 15 residues. The germline gives CDR1 MNHEY, CDR2 SVGAGI.

This clone appeared a single time. This chain uses TRBV5-4 with TRBJ2-1; 11 nucleotides line up with TRBD1. The CDR3 loop spans 18 amino acids. V was clipped by 2 bases and J by 2 bases; unmatched bases: 9. Germline-derived CDR1 and CDR2 are SGHNT and YYREEE (reference sequence). CDR3 nucleotides: TGTGCCAGCAGCTTAGGCCTGGGGGGACAGGGGGCCTACAATGAGCAGTTCTTC. As protein: CASSLGLGGQGAYNEQFF.

The chain links TRBV30 to TRBJ2-1; tentative D call: TRBD2 (6 bases). The ends were cut back, 3 bases at V and 10 bases at J, with 25 bases in the middle. The CDR3 loop spans 16 amino acids. Germline CDR1 and CDR2: GTSNPN and SVGIG (reference sequence). The CDR3 sequence is CAWSKGSGAPLMEQFF. The CDR3 DNA reads TGTGCCTGGAGCAAGGGTTCGGGAGCCCCATTAATGGAGCAGTTCTTC.